The following is a TCR beta chain sequence with its context. V was clipped by 0 bases and J by 0 bases, with 5 bases between them. CDR1 and CDR2 (germline): GTSNPN, SVGIG (reference sequence). CDR3 length: 13 residues. Produced via immunoSEQ multiplex PCR; TCRdb's table is partial and in-frame only. The sample records about 68,000 clones, 80% to 95% being singletons. Material for sequencing was PBMCs. The sequence was obtained from a man aged 35 to 55 with rheumatoid arthritis. J is TRBJ1-2 and V is TRBV30; no definite D call. CDR3 in DNA: TGTGCCTGGAGTGTGGTGACTAACTATGGCTACACCTTC. Translation gives CAWSVVTNYGYTF. Full variable domain (rest looked up from reference TRBV30 and TRBJ1-2): SQTIHQWPATLVQPVGSPLSLECTVEGTSNPNLYWYRQAAGRGLQLLFYSVGIGQISSEVPQNLSASRPQDRQFILSSKKLLLSDSGFYLCAWSVVTNYGYTFGSGTRLTVV.